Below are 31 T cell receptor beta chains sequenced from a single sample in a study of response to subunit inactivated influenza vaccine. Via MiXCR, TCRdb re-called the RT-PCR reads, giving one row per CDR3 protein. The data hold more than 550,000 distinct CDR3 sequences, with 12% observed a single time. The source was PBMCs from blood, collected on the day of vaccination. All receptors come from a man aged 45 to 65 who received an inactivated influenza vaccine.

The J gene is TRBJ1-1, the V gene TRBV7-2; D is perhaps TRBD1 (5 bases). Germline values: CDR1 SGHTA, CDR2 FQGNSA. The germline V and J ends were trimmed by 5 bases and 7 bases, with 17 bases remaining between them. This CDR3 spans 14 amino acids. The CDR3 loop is CASSPSGGLGEAFF. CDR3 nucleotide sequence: TGTGCCAGCAGCCCCTCGGGGGGATTGGGTGAAGCTTTCTTT. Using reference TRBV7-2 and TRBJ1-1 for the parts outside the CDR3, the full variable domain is GAGVSQSPSNKVTEKGKDVELRCDPISGHTALYWYRQSLGQGLEFLIYFQGNSAPDKSGLPSDRFSAERTGGSVSTLTIQRTQQEDSAVYLCASSPSGGLGEAFFGQGTRLTVV.

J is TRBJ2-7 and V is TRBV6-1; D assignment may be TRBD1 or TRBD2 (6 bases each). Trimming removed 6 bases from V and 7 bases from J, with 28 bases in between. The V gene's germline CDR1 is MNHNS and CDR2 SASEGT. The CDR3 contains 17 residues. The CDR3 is CASRENPRGGPSTEQYF. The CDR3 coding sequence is TGTGCCAGCAGGGAGAATCCCAGGGGAGGCCCCTCTACGGAGCAGTACTTC.

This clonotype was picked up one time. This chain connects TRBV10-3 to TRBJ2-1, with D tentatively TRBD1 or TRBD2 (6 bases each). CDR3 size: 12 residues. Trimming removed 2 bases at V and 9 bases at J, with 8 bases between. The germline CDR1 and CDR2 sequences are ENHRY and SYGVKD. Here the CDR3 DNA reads TGTGCCATCAGTGAGGGGGGGCGTGAGCAGTTCTTC. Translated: CAISEGGREQFF.

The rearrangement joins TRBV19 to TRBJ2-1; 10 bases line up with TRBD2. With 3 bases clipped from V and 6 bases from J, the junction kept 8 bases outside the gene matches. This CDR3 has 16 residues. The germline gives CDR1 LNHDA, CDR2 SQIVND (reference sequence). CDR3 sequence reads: CASSIRAGGPSNEQFF. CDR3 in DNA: TGTGCCAGTAGTATTCGAGCGGGGGGGCCCAGCAATGAGCAGTTCTTC.

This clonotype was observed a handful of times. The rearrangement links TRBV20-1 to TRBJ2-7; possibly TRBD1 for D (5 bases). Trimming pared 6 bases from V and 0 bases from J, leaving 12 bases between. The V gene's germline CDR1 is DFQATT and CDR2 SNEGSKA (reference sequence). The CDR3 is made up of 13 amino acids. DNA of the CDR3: TGCAGTGCCATGGTCAGGGCCTCCTACGAGCAGTACTTC. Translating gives CSAMVRASYEQYF.

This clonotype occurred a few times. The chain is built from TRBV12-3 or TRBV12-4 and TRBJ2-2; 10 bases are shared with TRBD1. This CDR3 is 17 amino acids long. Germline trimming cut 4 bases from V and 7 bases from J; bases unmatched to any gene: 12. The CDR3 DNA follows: TGTGCCAGCAGTTCTAAGGGACAGGGGCAAATTGTCGGGGAGCTGTTTTTT. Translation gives CASSSKGQGQIVGELFF.

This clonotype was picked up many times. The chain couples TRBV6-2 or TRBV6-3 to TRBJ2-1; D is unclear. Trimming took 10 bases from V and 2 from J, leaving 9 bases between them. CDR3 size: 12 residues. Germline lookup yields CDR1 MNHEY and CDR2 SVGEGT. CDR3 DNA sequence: TGTGCCACCGCGCAGACCTACAATGAGCAGTTCTTC. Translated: CATAQTYNEQFF.

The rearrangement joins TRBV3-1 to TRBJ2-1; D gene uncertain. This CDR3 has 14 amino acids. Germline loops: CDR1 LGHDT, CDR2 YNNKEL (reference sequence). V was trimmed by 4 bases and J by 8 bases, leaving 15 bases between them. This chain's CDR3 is CASSPVLVGYEQFF. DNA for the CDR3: TGTGCCAGCAGCCCTGTGCTTGTGGGGTATGAGCAGTTCTTC.

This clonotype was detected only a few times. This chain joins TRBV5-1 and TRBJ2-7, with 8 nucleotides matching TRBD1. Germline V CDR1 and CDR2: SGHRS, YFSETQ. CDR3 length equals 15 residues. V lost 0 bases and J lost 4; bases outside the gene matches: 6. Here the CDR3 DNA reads TGCGCCAGCAGCTTGGCGGTTACAGGGGGTTACGAGCAGTACTTC. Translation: CASSLAVTGGYEQYF.

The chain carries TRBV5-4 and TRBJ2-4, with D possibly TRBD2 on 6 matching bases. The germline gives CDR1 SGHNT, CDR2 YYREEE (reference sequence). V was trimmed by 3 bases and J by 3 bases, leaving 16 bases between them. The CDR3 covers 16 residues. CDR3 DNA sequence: TGTGCCAGCAGCTCTGGCCAGACTAGGGTCAAAAACATTCAGTACTTC. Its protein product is CASSSGQTRVKNIQYF.

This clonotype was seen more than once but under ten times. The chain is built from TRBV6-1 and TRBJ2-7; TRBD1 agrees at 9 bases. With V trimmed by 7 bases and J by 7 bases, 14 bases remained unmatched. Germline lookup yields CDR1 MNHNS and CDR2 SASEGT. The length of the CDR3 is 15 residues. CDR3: CASKSTQGAMGEQYF. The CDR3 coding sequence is TGTGCCAGCAAATCCACACAGGGGGCGATGGGGGAGCAGTACTTC.

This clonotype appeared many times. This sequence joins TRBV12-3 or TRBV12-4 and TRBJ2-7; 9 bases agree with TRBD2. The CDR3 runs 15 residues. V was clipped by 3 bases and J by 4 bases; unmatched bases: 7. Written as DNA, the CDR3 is TGTGCCAGCAGTTTGAGGCTAGCGGGGCTTTACGAGCAGTACTTC. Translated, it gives CASSLRLAGLYEQYF.

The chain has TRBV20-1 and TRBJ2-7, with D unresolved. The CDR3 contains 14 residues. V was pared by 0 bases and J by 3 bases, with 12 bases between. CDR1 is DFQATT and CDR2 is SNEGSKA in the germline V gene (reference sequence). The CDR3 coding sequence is TGCAGTGCTAGAGATAGAGGTAGAGGCTACGAGCAGTACTTC. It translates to CSARDRGRGYEQYF.

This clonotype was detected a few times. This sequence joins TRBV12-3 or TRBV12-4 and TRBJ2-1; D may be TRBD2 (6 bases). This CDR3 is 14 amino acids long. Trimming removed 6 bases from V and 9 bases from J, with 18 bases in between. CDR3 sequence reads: CASRPGGPNGEQFF. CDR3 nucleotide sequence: TGTGCCAGCAGACCCGGAGGGCCTAACGGTGAGCAGTTCTTC.

As DNA, the CDR3 is TGCAGTGCTAGCGGGAGAAACACCGGGGAGCTGTTTTTT. The encoded protein is CSASGRNTGELFF. The rearrangement links TRBV20-1 to TRBJ2-2, with D possibly matching TRBD2 (6 bases). V was cut by 3 bases and J by 2 bases, with 7 bases left in between. Germline CDR1 DFQATT, CDR2 SNEGSKA (reference sequence). The CDR3 runs to 13 residues.

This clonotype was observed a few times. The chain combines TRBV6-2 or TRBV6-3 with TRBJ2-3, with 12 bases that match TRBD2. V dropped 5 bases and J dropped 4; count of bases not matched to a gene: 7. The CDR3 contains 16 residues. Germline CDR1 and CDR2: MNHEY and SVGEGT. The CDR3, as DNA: TGTGCCAGCAGTCAAGGGACTAGCGGGCAGTCAGATACGCAGTATTTT. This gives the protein CASSQGTSGQSDTQYF.

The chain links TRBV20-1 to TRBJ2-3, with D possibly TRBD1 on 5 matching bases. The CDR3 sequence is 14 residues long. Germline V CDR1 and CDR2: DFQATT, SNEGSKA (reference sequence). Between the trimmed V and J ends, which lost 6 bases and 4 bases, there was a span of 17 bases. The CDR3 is CSARADGRADTQYF. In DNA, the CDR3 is TGCAGTGCCAGGGCGGACGGCCGGGCAGATACGCAGTATTTT.

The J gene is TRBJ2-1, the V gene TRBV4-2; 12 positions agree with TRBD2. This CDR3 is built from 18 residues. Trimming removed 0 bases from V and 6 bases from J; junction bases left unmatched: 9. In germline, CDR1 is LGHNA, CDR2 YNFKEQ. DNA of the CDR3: TGTGCCAGCAGCCAAGAACGGCCTAGCGGGAGGGCCATCAATGAGCAGTTCTTC. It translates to CASSQERPSGRAINEQFF.

The CDR3 here is CASSEQGGTAKNIQYF. CDR3 bases: TGTGCCAGCAGTGAGCAGGGGGGGACGGCCAAAAACATTCAGTACTTC. The chain uses TRBV25-1 and TRBJ2-4, with D possibly being TRBD1 or TRBD2 (7 bases each). The V end lost 3 bases, the J end lost 1 base, and 13 bases lay between the germline ends. CDR1 is MGHDK and CDR2 is SYGVNS in the germline V gene. The CDR3 extends over 16 amino acids.

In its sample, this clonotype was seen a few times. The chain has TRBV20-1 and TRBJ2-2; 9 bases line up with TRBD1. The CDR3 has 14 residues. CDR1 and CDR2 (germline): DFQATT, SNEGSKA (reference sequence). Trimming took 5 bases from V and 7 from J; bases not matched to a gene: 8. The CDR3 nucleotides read TGCAGTGCTCCTGAAACAGGGGGCGGCGGGGAGCTGTTTTTT. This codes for CSAPETGGGGELFF.

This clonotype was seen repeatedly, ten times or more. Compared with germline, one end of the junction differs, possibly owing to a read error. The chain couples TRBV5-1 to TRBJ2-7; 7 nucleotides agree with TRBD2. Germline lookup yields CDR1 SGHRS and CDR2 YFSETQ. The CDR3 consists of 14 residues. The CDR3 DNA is TGTGCCAGCAGCTTAGGTGGGAGGGCCTACGAGCAGTACTTC. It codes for CASSLGGRAYEQYF.

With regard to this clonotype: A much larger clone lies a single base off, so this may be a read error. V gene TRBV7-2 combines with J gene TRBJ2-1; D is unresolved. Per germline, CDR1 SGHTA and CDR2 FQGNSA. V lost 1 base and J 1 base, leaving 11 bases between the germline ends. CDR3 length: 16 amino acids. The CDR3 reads CASSLGVGESYNEQFF. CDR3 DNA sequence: TGTGCCAGCAGCTTAGGCGTAGGAGAATCCTACAATGAGCAGTTCTTC. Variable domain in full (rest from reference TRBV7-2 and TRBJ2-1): GAGVSQSPSNKVTEKGKDVELRCDPISGHTALYWYRQSLGQGLEFLIYFQGNSAPDKSGLPSDRFSAERTGGSVSTLTIQRTQQEDSAVYLCASSLGVGESYNEQFFGPGTRLTVL.

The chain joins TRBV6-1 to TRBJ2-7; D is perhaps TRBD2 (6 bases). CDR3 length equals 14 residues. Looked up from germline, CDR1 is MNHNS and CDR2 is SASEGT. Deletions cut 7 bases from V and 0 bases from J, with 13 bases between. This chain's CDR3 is CASTKNGGSYEQYF. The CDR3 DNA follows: TGTGCCAGCACCAAAAACGGGGGCTCCTACGAGCAGTACTTC.

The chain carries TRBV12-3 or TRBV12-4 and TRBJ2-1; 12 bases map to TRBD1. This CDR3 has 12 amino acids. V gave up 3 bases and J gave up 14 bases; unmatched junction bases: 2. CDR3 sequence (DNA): TGTGCCAGCAGTTTGGGACAGGGGGCCGAGTTCTTC. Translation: CASSLGQGAEFF.

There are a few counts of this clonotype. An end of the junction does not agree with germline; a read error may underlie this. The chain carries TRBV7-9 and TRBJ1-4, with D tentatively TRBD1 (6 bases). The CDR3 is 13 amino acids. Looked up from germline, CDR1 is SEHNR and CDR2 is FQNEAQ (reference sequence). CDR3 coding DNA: TGTGCCAGCAGTCATCAGCAGCCGGGGACAAAAGTTTTT. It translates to CASSHQQPGTKVF.

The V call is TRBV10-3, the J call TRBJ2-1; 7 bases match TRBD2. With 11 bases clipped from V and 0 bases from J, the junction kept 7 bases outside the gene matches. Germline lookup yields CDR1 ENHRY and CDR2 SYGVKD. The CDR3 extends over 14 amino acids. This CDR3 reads CASWGGNSYNEQFF. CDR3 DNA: TGTGCCTCCTGGGGGGGGAACTCCTACAATGAGCAGTTCTTC.

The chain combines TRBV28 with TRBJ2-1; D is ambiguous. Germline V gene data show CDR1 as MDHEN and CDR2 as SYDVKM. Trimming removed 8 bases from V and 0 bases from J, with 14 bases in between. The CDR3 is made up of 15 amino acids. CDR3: CASGVGGSSYNEQFF. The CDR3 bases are TGTGCCAGCGGGGTAGGTGGAAGCTCCTACAATGAGCAGTTCTTC.

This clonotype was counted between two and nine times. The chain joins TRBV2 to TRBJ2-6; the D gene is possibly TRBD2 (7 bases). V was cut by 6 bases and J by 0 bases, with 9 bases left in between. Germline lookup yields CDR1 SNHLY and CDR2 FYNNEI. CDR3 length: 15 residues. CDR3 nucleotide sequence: TGTGCCAGCAGGGGGGGGCACTCTGGGGCCAACGTCCTGACTTTC. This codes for CASRGGHSGANVLTF.

CDR3 amino acids: CASSFDRVQYNEQFF. Here the CDR3 DNA reads TGCGCCAGCAGCTTTGACAGGGTACAATACAATGAGCAGTTCTTC. The rearrangement uses TRBV4-3 and TRBJ2-1; 7 positions agree with TRBD1. There are 15 residues in the CDR3. With 5 bases clipped from V and 4 bases from J, the junction kept 8 bases outside the gene matches. Germline lookup yields CDR1 LGHNA and CDR2 YSLEER.

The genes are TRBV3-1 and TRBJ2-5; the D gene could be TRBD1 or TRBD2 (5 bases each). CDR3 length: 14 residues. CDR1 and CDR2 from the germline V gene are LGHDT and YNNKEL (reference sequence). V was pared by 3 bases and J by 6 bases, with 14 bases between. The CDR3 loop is CASSHDQGRKTQYF. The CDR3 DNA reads TGTGCCAGCAGCCATGACCAGGGACGGAAGACCCAGTACTTC.

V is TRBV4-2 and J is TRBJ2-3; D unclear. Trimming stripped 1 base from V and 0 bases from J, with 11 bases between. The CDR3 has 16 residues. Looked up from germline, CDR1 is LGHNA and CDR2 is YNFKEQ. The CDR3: CASSQGVEASTDTQYF. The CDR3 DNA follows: TGTGCCAGCAGCCAAGGGGTTGAGGCGAGCACAGATACGCAGTATTTT.